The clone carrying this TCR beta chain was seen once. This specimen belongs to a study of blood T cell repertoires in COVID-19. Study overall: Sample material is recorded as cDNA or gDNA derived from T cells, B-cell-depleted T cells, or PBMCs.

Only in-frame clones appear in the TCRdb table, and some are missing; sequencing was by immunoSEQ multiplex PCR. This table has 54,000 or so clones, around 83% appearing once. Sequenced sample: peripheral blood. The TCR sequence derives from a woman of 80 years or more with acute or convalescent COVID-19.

This CDR3 reads CASSYSKRAVDQYYSNQPQHF. CDR3 bases: TGTGCCAGCAGTTACTCGAAGCGTGCGGTAGACCAGTATTATAGCAATCAGCCCCAGCATTTT. V is TRBV6-2 or TRBV6-3 and J is TRBJ1-5, with D unresolved. Germline CDR1 is MNHEY and CDR2 is SVGEGT. V lost 0 bases and J lost 0, with 24 bases in between. The CDR3 is 21 amino acids.